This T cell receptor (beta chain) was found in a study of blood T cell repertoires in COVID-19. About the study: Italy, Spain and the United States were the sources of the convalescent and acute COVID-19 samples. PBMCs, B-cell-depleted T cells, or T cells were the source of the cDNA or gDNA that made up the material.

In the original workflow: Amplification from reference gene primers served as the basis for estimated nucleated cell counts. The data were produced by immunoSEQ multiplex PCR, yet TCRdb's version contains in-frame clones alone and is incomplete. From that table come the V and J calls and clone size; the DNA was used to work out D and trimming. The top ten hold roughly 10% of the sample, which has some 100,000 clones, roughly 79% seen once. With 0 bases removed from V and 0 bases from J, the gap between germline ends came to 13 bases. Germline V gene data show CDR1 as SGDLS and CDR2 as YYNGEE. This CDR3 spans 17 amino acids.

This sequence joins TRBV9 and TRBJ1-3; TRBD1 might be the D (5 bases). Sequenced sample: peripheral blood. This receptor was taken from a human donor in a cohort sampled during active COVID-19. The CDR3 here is CASSVGQSTDSGNTIYF. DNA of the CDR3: TGTGCCAGCAGCGTAGGACAGTCGACGGACTCTGGAAACACCATATATTTT. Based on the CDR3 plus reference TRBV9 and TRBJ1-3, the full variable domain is DSGVTQTPKHLITATGQRVTLRCSPRSGDLSVYWYQQSLDQGLQFLIQYYNGEERAKGNILERFSAQQFPDLHSELNLSSLELGDSALYFCASSVGQSTDSGNTIYFGEGSWLTVV.